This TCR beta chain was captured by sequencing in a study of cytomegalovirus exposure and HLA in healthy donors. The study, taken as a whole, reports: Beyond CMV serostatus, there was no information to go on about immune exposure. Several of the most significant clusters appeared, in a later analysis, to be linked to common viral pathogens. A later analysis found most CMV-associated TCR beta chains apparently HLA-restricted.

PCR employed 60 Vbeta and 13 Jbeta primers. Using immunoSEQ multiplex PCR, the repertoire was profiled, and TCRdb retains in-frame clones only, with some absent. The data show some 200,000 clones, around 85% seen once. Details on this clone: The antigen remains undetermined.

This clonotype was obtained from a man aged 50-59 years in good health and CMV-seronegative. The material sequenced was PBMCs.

The DNA of the CDR3 is TGTGCCAGCAGTCCGGGGGGATCTGGGGCCAACGTCCTGACTTTC. Translated, it gives CASSPGGSGANVLTF. This sequence joins TRBV2 and TRBJ2-6; 7 positions match TRBD2. The CDR3 is made up of 15 amino acids. V shed 5 bases and J 1 base; nucleotides not matched to a gene: 2. Germline CDR1 is SNHLY and CDR2 is FYNNEI.